This T cell receptor (beta chain) emerged from a study of cytomegalovirus exposure and HLA in healthy donors (dated by TCRdb to about 2017). For the study in its entirety: A later analysis indicated that the 130 or so validation repertoires were generated on the platform also employed for the roughly 720 repertoires of the first cohort. The study aimed to test whether signatures of past pathogen exposure could be identified by cataloging public T cell receptors. Along with the roughly 670-subject first cohort, a separate validation cohort of more than 90 different subjects was used. High-throughput TCR immunosequencing, statistical association of individual TCRs with disease status, and machine learning were combined to predict cytomegalovirus infection status.

The receptor library was made with the immunoSEQ multiplex PCR assay. For the original study's pipeline: A statistical classification framework was built to diagnose cytomegalovirus status from the catalog of TCR beta chain sequences. Sourced from immuneACCESS, this table was stored by TCRdb with only in-frame sequences that have V and J called. A share of the clones is absent; for the studies checked, an unresolved V gene accounts for under half, and the remainder has no known explanation. The D gene and trimming were derived from the DNA, and the V and J assignments and clone size from that table. The sample table contains 150,000 or so clones; only one count was recorded for about 91% of them. Approximately 10% of the sample rests with the top ten. The germline V gene gives CDR1 as SNHLY and CDR2 as FYNNEI. There are 13 amino acids in the CDR3, from cysteine to phenylalanine inclusive. Of the read, only the CDR3 DNA is kept; its 39 bases are in frame from base 1. Trimming removed 11 bases from V and 8 bases from J, leaving 19 bases between the germline ends.

What the authors observed across the whole study: In vitro tests confirmed that a few of the cytomegalovirus-associated TCR beta chains recognize cytomegalovirus antigens. The authors suggested that the approach could potentially be generalized to other disease states and immunological phenotypes. Cytomegalovirus status was reported to be diagnosed by the classifier with high specificity and sensitivity in both the original and validation cohorts. Most TCR sequences were seen in very few donors, while some public TCRs were found in many individuals. The study gave a list of some 150 TCR beta chains associated with cytomegalovirus. All 120 or so repertoires were used to score co-occurrence in the validation cohort in a later analysis, because that analysis had no HLA typing for the cohort. In a later analysis, TCRs clustered in the first cohort were found to also tend to co-occur in the approximately 110 validation repertoires, with about 94% of cluster scores above 0.

A note on this clone: Its antigen remains unidentified. The input lacks base qualities; no much larger clone sits a single base away.

The donors were included in the validation cohort of over a hundred subjects, a group kept apart from the roughly 670-subject first cohort. The sequence derives from a woman younger than 35 in good health and CMV-seropositive. Here the chain combines TRBV2 and TRBJ2-1; TRBD2 is a possible D gene, resting on 6 matching bases. The sequenced sample was PBMCs. This receptor has the CDR3 CAGGVIGSDEQFF. The DNA sequence follows: TGTGCCGGAGGGGTAATAGGCAGCGATGAGCAGTTCTTC.